The present T cell receptor (beta chain) was sequenced within a study of shared clonotypes between healthy human individuals (dated by TCRdb to 2018 to 2020). About the investigation overall: A few men and a couple of women, aged 18 to 49 years, made up the cohort. For each donor, CD4 naive and CD4 memory were each run on three plates, CD8 naive on two plates, and CD8 memory on one plate. The study deeply sequenced blood TCR repertoires of about 5 healthy adults to estimate repertoire size and the extent of clonotype sharing between individuals. Different laboratories and diverse techniques were used to prepare libraries and sequence TCR repertoires, to increase sequencing depth and limit assay-specific biases. Leukapheresis yielded between about 0.9 and 9 billion PBMCs per donor.

General findings and caveats noted by the study authors: The small number of donors limited the genetic and exposure-history diversity represented. Clonotypes shared by all four sorted-subset donors showed higher generation probabilities than non-shared clonotypes. Rarefaction of sorted-subset datasets indicated incomplete sequencing despite the large sequencing depth. About 5% of naive CD4, 3.5% of naive CD8, roughly 2.4% of memory CD4, and 0.4% of memory CD8 clonotypes were shared across a few donors. Pairwise subsampling indicated that sequencing depth was expected to affect the degree of clonotype sharing among donors. Only blood was sampled, and tissue TCR repertoires likely differ from those in blood. Naive subsets generally had larger estimated clonotype richness than memory subsets did.

As to this clone: Its cognate antigen has yet to be identified. It has no much larger one-base neighbor in the sample; base qualities were not kept.

Healthy HIV-negative adults with no recently reported acute infections or vaccinations were included as donors. Every donor was a Caucasian adult living in Nashville, Tennessee, USA. CD4+ T cells were enriched by magnetic negative selection; naive cells were then positively selected on CD45RA, and the negative fraction formed the memory subset. Blood was obtained by leukapheresis, after which PBMCs were separated by Ficoll-Histopaque density gradient centrifugation and cryopreserved in liquid nitrogen vapor phase. Analytical flow cytometry was used to check the purity and quantity of every magnetically sorted T cell population. Genomic DNA was isolated from each sorted fraction and quantified by UV absorbance on a Nanodrop 2000c. Using the deep immunoSEQ assay, multiplex PCR amplified TCR CDR3 regions from genomic DNA. Extracted genomic DNA from each cell subset was distributed evenly across all wells of several immunoSEQ 96-well plates, and each plate was treated as a replicate. For sorted subsets, 200 to 250 ng genomic DNA, equal to some 30,000 T cell genomes, was loaded into each replicate PCR. The purified libraries were quantified using a Qubit 3.0 fluorometer, sized with a Bioanalyzer 2100, and then quantified again using the KAPA Library Quantification kit. Each immunoSEQ 96-well plate was sequenced on its own single-read 150-cycle Illumina NextSeq 550 flow cell. The study's processing was this. Because only junctional sequences without quality scores were contained in the immunoSEQ output, filtering matching that applied to full-length reads could not be performed. Sequences were annotated with PyIR, a Python wrapper for IgBLAST v1.9, and V/J genes and CDR3 were assigned using IMGT germline references. Reads were filtered out if the reads had weak V/J assignments (E-value above 1e-6), no CDR3, stop codons, out-of-frame junctions, or ambiguous translated residues. V3J clonotypes were defined as sequences sharing the same inferred V gene, J gene, and CDR3 amino acid sequence. Percentage overlap between repertoires was calculated by dividing the number of shared unique clonotypes by the size of the smaller repertoire. Three approaches were used to assess repertoire richness: RTK rarefaction, the Chao1 estimator, and Recon v2.1 estimates of unobserved clonotypes. Generation probabilities for all TCRbeta clonotypes obtained by the gDNA method from a few donors were computed using OLGA. TCRdb obtained this table from immuneACCESS and retained in-frame rearrangements with V and J assigned. These tables miss some clones; where compared with another copy, unresolved V genes account for less than half of the shortfall, and the remainder is unexplained. V and J calls and clone size are as listed in that table; D and trimming were resolved from the DNA. The sample table records about 2.4 million clones; 93% of these occur just once. Around 0.37% of the sample belongs to the ten largest clones.

Looking up the germline V gene yields CDR1 ENHRY and CDR2 SYGVKD. The germline ends are 14 bases apart after V is trimmed by 6 bases and J by 3 bases. Including the terminal cysteine and phenylalanine, the CDR3 comprises 14 residues. Solely the CDR3 DNA is kept, with 42 bases framed from the first base. This clonotype was obtained from a man younger than 35 in good health. Some clones in this sample may be carry-over from other donors' samples. The sequencing input was naive CD4+ T cells from PBMCs. This specimen's cell subset or site label, per the study, means: CD45RA+ positively selected. The chain couples TRBV10-3 to TRBJ1-2; the D segment cannot be called with confidence. The DNA sequence reads TGTGCCATCAGCTCACTGGACGGGGACTATGGCTACACCTTC. Its protein is CAISSLDGDYGYTF.